Presented here are 11 T cell receptor beta chains from one specimen sequenced in a study of technical replicates of blood from a handful of donors. The protocol was immunoSEQ multiplex PCR, while the TCRdb copy is restricted to in-frame clones and leaves out a portion. The data show about 44,000 clones, roughly 96% seen once. Sequences were obtained from T cells isolated from PBMCs. These receptors were collected from a human donor in good health.

This clone occurred once. The chain joins TRBV4-2 to TRBJ2-7, with 15 bases matching TRBD2. The CDR3 loop spans 16 amino acids. Germline V gives CDR1 LGHNA, CDR2 YNFKEQ. With V trimmed by 3 bases and J by 5 bases, 5 bases remained unmatched. CDR3 in amino acids: CASSQIGLAGGNEQYF. As DNA, the CDR3 is TGTGCCAGCAGCCAGATCGGACTAGCGGGAGGGAACGAGCAGTACTTC.

V gene TRBV2 combines with J gene TRBJ1-5, with a tentative D call TRBD1 (6 bases). The germline V gene encodes CDR1 SNHLY and CDR2 FYNNEI. The length of the CDR3 is 11 residues. Trimming pared 6 bases from V and 16 bases from J, leaving 16 bases between. The CDR3 DNA sequence: TGTGCCAGCAGCCTCGACAGGCCTCAACATTTT. It codes for CASSLDRPQHF.

The rearrangement uses TRBV11-2 and TRBJ2-7; the D gene is possibly TRBD1 (6 bases). Trimming pared 5 bases from V and 6 bases from J, leaving 14 bases between. CDR1 is SGHAT, CDR2 FQNNGV, per germline. The CDR3 sequence is 13 residues long. The CDR3 loop reads CASSLVRGGEQYF. CDR3 in DNA: TGTGCCAGCAGCCTAGTCAGGGGCGGCGAGCAGTACTTC.

The chain recombines TRBV19 with TRBJ2-5; D gene ambiguous. Per germline, CDR1 LNHDA and CDR2 SQIVND (reference sequence). This CDR3 comprises 13 residues. The V gene lost 3 bases and the J gene lost 5 bases, with 10 bases spanning the gap. Here the CDR3 DNA reads TGTGCCAGTAGTATTGCTAGGCAGGAGACCCAGTACTTC. Translating gives CASSIARQETQYF.

The rearrangement uses TRBV5-1 and TRBJ1-1; D possibly corresponds to TRBD1 (5 bases). Germline values: CDR1 SGHRS, CDR2 YFSETQ. The CDR3 has 17 residues. V was cut by 0 bases and J by 0 bases, with 15 bases left in between. The CDR3 sequence: CASSLVRGGNMNTEAFF. DNA for the CDR3: TGCGCCAGCAGCTTGGTAAGGGGAGGTAACATGAACACTGAAGCTTTCTTT.

The V call is TRBV13, the J call TRBJ2-3; 9 bases are a match to TRBD2. Trimming took 3 bases from V and 5 from J; bases not matched to a gene: 6. CDR1 and CDR2 (germline): PRHDT, FYEKMQ (reference sequence). The CDR3 is 15 amino acids. The CDR3 sequence: CASSFASGEGDTQYF. CDR3 DNA: TGTGCCAGCAGCTTTGCTAGCGGGGAGGGAGATACGCAGTATTTT.

This chain joins TRBV10-3 and TRBJ2-7, with D perhaps TRBD2 (5 bases). The ends were cut back, 2 bases at V and 0 bases at J, with 20 bases in the middle. The CDR3 is made up of 18 amino acids. Germline CDR1 reads ENHRY; CDR2 reads SYGVKD. CDR3 in amino acids: CAISEIFTSGKSSYEQYF. CDR3 nucleotides: TGTGCCATCAGTGAGATCTTTACCTCGGGAAAAAGCTCCTACGAGCAGTACTTC.

The rearrangement uses TRBV10-1 and TRBJ2-3, with D perhaps matching TRBD2 (6 bases). The CDR3 runs to 12 residues. The germline V gene has CDR1 WNHNN and CDR2 SYGVQD (reference sequence). Trimming cost V 3 bases and J 6 bases, with 7 bases left between them. This chain's CDR3 is CASSDRGDTQYF. CDR3 in DNA: TGCGCCAGCAGTGATCGGGGGGATACGCAGTATTTT.

The chain links TRBV6-5 to TRBJ2-7; D possibly corresponds to TRBD1 (6 bases). Germline V lookup: CDR1 MNHEY, CDR2 SVGAGI. The V gene lost 6 bases and the J gene lost 2 bases, with 14 bases spanning the gap. CDR3 length: 14 amino acids. In DNA form, the CDR3 reads TGTGCCAGCAGCCCGAGACAGGTCACCTACGAGCAGTACTTC. Amino acid sequence: CASSPRQVTYEQYF.

This chain uses TRBV4-1 with TRBJ2-7; no firm D call. Germline lookup yields CDR1 MGHRA and CDR2 YSYEKL. V dropped 2 bases and J dropped 0 bases, with 11 bases sitting between them. This CDR3 comprises 15 residues. The CDR3 DNA follows: TGCGCCAGCAGCCAATCACTACGGAGCTCCTACGAGCAGTACTTC. This sequence encodes CASSQSLRSSYEQYF.

This clone occurred once. The chain recombines TRBV5-4 with TRBJ1-2; a weak D match, TRBD1 (5 bases). V lost 0 bases and J lost 4, with 10 bases in between. Per the germline V gene, CDR1 is SGHNT and CDR2 is YYREEE (reference sequence). The CDR3 is 14 residues long. The CDR3 loop is CASSLADILYGYTF. The CDR3 bases are TGTGCCAGCAGCTTGGCGGACATCCTCTATGGCTACACCTTC.